Listed below are T cell receptor beta chains from one sample, sequenced in a study of cytomegalovirus exposure and HLA in healthy donors. The method was immunoSEQ multiplex PCR; TCRdb's version includes in-frame clones alone and lacks a portion of them. There are about 93,000 clones in the sample; around 80% occur only once, and approximately 7.9% lies in the top ten. Sequenced input: PBMCs. These receptors came from a man aged 25 to 40 in good health and CMV-seronegative. The conserved cysteine and the conserved F or W are not part of the CDR3 here. The order of the fields is J gene, V gene, CDR3 protein.

J gene: TRBJ1-1
V gene: TRBV18
CDR3 protein: ASSLNQGPVNTEAF

J gene: TRBJ2-4
V gene: TRBV4-3
CDR3 protein: ASSQGRDRKNIQY

J gene: TRBJ1-2
V gene: TRBV5-4
CDR3 protein: ASSTPTGLGGYT

J gene: TRBJ2-5
V gene: TRBV7-2
CDR3 protein: ASSSRGETQY

J gene: TRBJ2-3
V gene: TRBV5-1
CDR3 protein: ASSPPWQGPDTQY

J gene: TRBJ1-2
V gene: TRBV2
CDR3 protein: ASSEALYGYT

J gene: TRBJ2-6
V gene: TRBV5-1
CDR3 protein: ASSSNRDSSSGANVLT

J gene: TRBJ1-1
V gene: TRBV5-1
CDR3 protein: ASSLGSGNTEAF

J gene: TRBJ1-1
V gene: TRBV2
CDR3 protein: ASSPDRGKAF

J gene: TRBJ1-1
V gene: TRBV28
CDR3 protein: ASSLGQFEAF

J gene: TRBJ2-1
V gene: TRBV15
CDR3 protein: ATSSQRGPVDEQF

J gene: TRBJ2-7
V gene: TRBV4-2
CDR3 protein: ASSHQTGEQY

J gene: TRBJ1-5
V gene: TRBV10-3
CDR3 protein: AISATGNQPQH

J gene: TRBJ2-7
V gene: TRBV7-9
CDR3 protein: ASSPKEGTEAYEQY

J gene: TRBJ2-7
V gene: TRBV6-6
CDR3 protein: ASSYSGGTYEQY

J gene: TRBJ1-3
V gene: TRBV7-2
CDR3 protein: ASSVVDGSSGNTIY

J gene: TRBJ2-2
V gene: TRBV27
CDR3 protein: ASSLSGLAGNTGELF

J gene: TRBJ2-3
V gene: TRBV29-1
CDR3 protein: SVGQPSTDTQY

J gene: TRBJ2-3
V gene: TRBV28
CDR3 protein: ASVTGGVEFY

J gene: TRBJ2-3
V gene: TRBV7-6
CDR3 protein: ASSLGTGFTDTQY

J gene: TRBJ1-4
V gene: TRBV30
CDR3 protein: ACPPLAGGEKLF

J gene: TRBJ1-5
V gene: TRBV10-3
CDR3 protein: AISESGTGHQPQH

J gene: TRBJ1-2
V gene: TRBV6-4
CDR3 protein: ASSDTPDRGTHGYT

J gene: TRBJ1-6
V gene: TRBV21-1
CDR3 protein: ASSTSHWDREVDSPLH

J gene: TRBJ2-2
V gene: TRBV9
CDR3 protein: ASSVGASGRHTGELF

J gene: TRBJ2-2
V gene: TRBV19
CDR3 protein: ASSILGVIPSGGELF

J gene: TRBJ2-2
V gene: TRBV5-1
CDR3 protein: ASSRGTVQSGELF

J gene: TRBJ1-4
V gene: TRBV11-2
CDR3 protein: ASSPGLRGASEKLF

J gene: TRBJ1-5
V gene: TRBV4-2
CDR3 protein: ASSHRGTGNQPQH

J gene: TRBJ2-1
V gene: TRBV18
CDR3 protein: ASSPGLGSSYNEQF

J gene: TRBJ1-5
V gene: TRBV7-9
CDR3 protein: ASSLGGFQPQH

J gene: TRBJ1-4
V gene: TRBV4-1
CDR3 protein: ASSQVLGEKLF

J gene: TRBJ1-1
V gene: TRBV2
CDR3 protein: ASSEIRDTEAF

J gene: TRBJ1-1
V gene: TRBV28
CDR3 protein: ASSTRSGDRENTEAF

J gene: TRBJ2-5
V gene: TRBV19
CDR3 protein: ASRQEPYQETQY

J gene: TRBJ1-2
V gene: TRBV4-3
CDR3 protein: ASSQVGGNYGYT

J gene: TRBJ2-3
V gene: TRBV9
CDR3 protein: ASSVTSLTDTQY

J gene: TRBJ2-2
V gene: TRBV18
CDR3 protein: ASSPDGLTGELF

J gene: TRBJ1-1
V gene: TRBV6-1
CDR3 protein: ASSGTGSGTEAF

J gene: TRBJ2-1
V gene: TRBV28
CDR3 protein: ASSLLLGGQRQF

J gene: TRBJ2-7
V gene: TRBV6-5
CDR3 protein: ASSPGTGELYEQY

J gene: TRBJ1-4
V gene: TRBV30
CDR3 protein: AWRVPTGDIEKLF

J gene: TRBJ1-1
V gene: TRBV5-1
CDR3 protein: ASSSSRDRSHENTEAF

J gene: TRBJ1-1
V gene: TRBV30
CDR3 protein: AWNGDRGNTEAF

J gene: TRBJ1-4
V gene: TRBV5-1
CDR3 protein: ASSWQSRGGTLF

J gene: TRBJ2-4
V gene: TRBV11-2
CDR3 protein: ASRQIAGGQNIQY

J gene: TRBJ1-2
V gene: TRBV4-1
CDR3 protein: ASSQIDRGRGYGYT

J gene: TRBJ2-3
V gene: TRBV7-9
CDR3 protein: ASSLVREDTQY

J gene: TRBJ1-5
V gene: TRBV2
CDR3 protein: ASRNRVGGNQPQH

J gene: TRBJ1-4
V gene: TRBV9
CDR3 protein: ASSVTGLNEKLF

J gene: TRBJ2-3
V gene: TRBV10-1
CDR3 protein: ASSAVLPSSTDTQY